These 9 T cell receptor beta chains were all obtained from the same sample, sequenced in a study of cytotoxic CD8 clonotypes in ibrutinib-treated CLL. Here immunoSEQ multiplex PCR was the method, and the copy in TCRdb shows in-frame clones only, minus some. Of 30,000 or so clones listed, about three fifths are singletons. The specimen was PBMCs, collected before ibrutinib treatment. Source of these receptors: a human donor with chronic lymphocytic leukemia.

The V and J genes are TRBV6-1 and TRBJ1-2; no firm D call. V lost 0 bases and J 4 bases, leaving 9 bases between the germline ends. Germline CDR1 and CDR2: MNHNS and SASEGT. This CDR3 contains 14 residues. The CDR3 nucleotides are TGTGCCAGCAGTGAAGCAGGCGGAGGCTATGGCTACACCTTC. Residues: CASSEAGGGYGYTF.

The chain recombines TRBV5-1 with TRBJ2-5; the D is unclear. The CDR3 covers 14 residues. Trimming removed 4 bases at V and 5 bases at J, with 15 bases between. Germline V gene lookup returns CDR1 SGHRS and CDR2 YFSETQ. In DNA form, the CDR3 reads TGCGCCAGCAGCCCCCTCGGGCTTGCGGAGACCCAGTACTTC. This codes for CASSPLGLAETQYF.

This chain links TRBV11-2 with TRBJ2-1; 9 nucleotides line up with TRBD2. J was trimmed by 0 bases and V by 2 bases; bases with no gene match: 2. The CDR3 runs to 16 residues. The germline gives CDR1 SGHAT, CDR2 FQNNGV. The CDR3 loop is CASSLTSGYSYNEQFF. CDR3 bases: TGTGCCAGCAGCTTAACTAGCGGGTACTCCTACAATGAGCAGTTCTTC.

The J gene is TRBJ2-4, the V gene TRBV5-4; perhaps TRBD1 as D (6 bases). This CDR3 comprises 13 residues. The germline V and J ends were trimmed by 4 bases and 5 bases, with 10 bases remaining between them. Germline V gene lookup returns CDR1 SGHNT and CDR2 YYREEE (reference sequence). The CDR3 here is CASSPRTENIQYF. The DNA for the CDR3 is TGTGCCAGCAGCCCGCGGACAGAAAACATTCAGTACTTC.

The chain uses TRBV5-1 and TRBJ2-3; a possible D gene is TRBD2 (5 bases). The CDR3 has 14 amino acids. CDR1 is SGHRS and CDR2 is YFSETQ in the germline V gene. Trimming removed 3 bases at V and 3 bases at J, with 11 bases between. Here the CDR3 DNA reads TGCGCCAGCAGCTCGGGATTCGGGACAGATACGCAGTATTTT. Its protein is CASSSGFGTDTQYF. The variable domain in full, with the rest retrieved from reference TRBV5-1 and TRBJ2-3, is KAGVTQTPRYLIKTRGQQVTLSCSPISGHRSVSWYQQTPGQGLQFLFEYFSETQRNKGNFPGRFSGRQFSNSRSEMNVSTLELGDSALYLCASSSGFGTDTQYFGPGTRLTVL.

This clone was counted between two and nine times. DNA of the CDR3: TGTGCCAGCAGTGGCGGGAGGGCCCGCGAGACCCAGTACTTC. Translation: CASSGGRARETQYF. This chain uses TRBV2 with TRBJ2-5, with 9 bases matching TRBD2. Germline V lookup: CDR1 SNHLY, CDR2 FYNNEI. The length of the CDR3 is 14 residues. The V gene end was trimmed by 4 bases and the J gene end by 5 bases; junction bases not matched to a gene: 5.

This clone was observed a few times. In DNA form, the CDR3 reads TGCGCCAGCAGCTTGACTAGCGGGAGCTACAATGAGCAGTTCTTC. As protein: CASSLTSGSYNEQFF. The V and J genes are TRBV5-1 and TRBJ2-1; 11 bases are a match to TRBD2. Germline V gives CDR1 SGHRS, CDR2 YFSETQ. With V trimmed by 1 base and J by 3 bases, 0 bases remained unmatched. The CDR3 consists of 15 residues. Combining the CDR3 with reference TRBV5-1 and TRBJ2-1 gives the whole variable domain KAGVTQTPRYLIKTRGQQVTLSCSPISGHRSVSWYQQTPGQGLQFLFEYFSETQRNKGNFPGRFSGRQFSNSRSEMNVSTLELGDSALYLCASSLTSGSYNEQFFGPGTRLTVL.

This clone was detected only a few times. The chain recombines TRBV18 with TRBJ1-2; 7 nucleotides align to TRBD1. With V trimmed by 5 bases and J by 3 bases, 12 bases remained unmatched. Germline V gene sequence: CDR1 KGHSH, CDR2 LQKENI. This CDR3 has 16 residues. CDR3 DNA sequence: TGTGCCAGCTCATCGGACAGGACTAGTTGGGACTATGGCTACACCTTC. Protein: CASSSDRTSWDYGYTF.

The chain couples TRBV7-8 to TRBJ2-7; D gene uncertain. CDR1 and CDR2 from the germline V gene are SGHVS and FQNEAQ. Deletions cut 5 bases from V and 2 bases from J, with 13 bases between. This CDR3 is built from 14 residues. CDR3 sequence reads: CASSPRTPTYEQYF. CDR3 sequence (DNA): TGTGCCAGCAGCCCACGGACCCCAACCTACGAGCAGTACTTC.